One T cell receptor beta chain is described in this entry. No antigen is known for it. Data came from immunoSEQ multiplex PCR; TCRdb stores just in-frame clones and leaves some out. Of approximately 810,000 clones in the sample, 80% to 95% were seen once. As defined, naive CD8 cells were CD45RO-negative and positively selected for CCR7, with terminally differentiated effector memory CD45RA+ cells excluded. The data stem from a study of shared clonotypes between healthy human individuals. Study results and limitations: Non-shared clonotypes had lower generation probabilities than those shared by all four donors. It was observed that 5% to 6.5% of naive CD4 clonotypes were shared across a few donors.

The CDR3 runs to 14 residues. V was trimmed by 5 bases and J by 5 bases, leaving 15 bases between them. The germline CDR1 and CDR2 sequences are SGHAT and FQNNGV. The source is a man aged 25-45 years in good health. The gene calls are TRBV11-2 and TRBJ1-2; D gene uncertain. The sample comprised naive CD8+ T cells sorted from blood. The CDR3: CASSAGGRNYGYTF. CDR3 sequence (DNA): TGTGCCAGCAGCGCTGGTGGGCGGAATTATGGCTACACCTTC.